Listed below are T cell receptor beta chains from one sample, sequenced in a study of blood T cell repertoires in COVID-19. Assay: immunoSEQ multiplex PCR; the TCRdb copy retains only in-frame clones and omits some. The sample yields more than 95,000 clones, roughly 89% seen once. Sample: peripheral blood. Every receptor here comes from an elderly woman in a cohort sampled during active COVID-19. CDR3s include the opening cysteine and the closing phenylalanine or tryptophan. A D gene is named only where the DNA matches it firmly. A clone size is listed for some rows: how often the clone was seen (once, few, many), or a class if it is expanded.

size: -
D: -
V: TRBV24-1
J: TRBJ2-3
DNA: TGTGCCACCAGCGATACCAAGACAAGCACAGATACGCAGTATTTT
CDR3: CATSDTKTSTDTQYF

size: -
D: -
V: TRBV21-1
J: TRBJ1-3
DNA: TGTGCCAGAATCCTTAGAAAAGTCTCTGGAAACACCATATATTTT
CDR3: CARILRKVSGNTIYF

size: -
D: -
V: TRBV10-1
J: TRBJ1-6
DNA: TGCGCCAGCAGTGTGACGGAGAATTCACCCCTCCACTTT
CDR3: CASSVTENSPLHF

size: -
D: -
V: TRBV6-5
J: TRBJ1-4
DNA: TGTGCCAGCAACTTCGTGGCGGGTAATGAAAAACTGTTTTTT
CDR3: CASNFVAGNEKLFF

size: -
D: -
V: TRBV11-2
J: TRBJ2-7
DNA: TGTGCCAGCAGCTTCGGGAACTACGAGCAGTACTTC
CDR3: CASSFGNYEQYF

size: -
D: TRBD1
V: TRBV15
J: TRBJ2-7
DNA: TGTGCCACCTCCGCCGACAGGGGCTACGAGCAGTACTTC
CDR3: CATSADRGYEQYF

size: -
D: -
V: TRBV7-9
J: TRBJ2-5
DNA: TGTGCCAGCAGCTACCGGGGGTCAGGAGAGACCCAGTACTTC
CDR3: CASSYRGSGETQYF

size: once
D: TRBD1
V: TRBV6-5
J: TRBJ1-1
DNA: TGTGCCAGCACCGATAGGGACAGAGATCGATTTGAAGCTTTCTTT
CDR3: CASTDRDRDRFEAFF

size: -
D: TRBD1
V: TRBV24-1
J: TRBJ2-7
DNA: TGTGCCACCAGTGACTGGACAGGGGGAATGGCGGAGACCTACGAGCAGTACTTC
CDR3: CATSDWTGGMAETYEQYF

size: -
D: TRBD2
V: TRBV5-1
J: TRBJ2-5
DNA: TGCGCCAGCCATTCGGGGGGGCCCGACGGGGAGACCCAGTACTTC
CDR3: CASHSGGPDGETQYF

size: once
D: TRBD1
V: TRBV6-5
J: TRBJ2-1
DNA: TGTGCCAGCAGTTACACAGGGGGCGGAAAAAATGAGCAGTTCTTC
CDR3: CASSYTGGGKNEQFF

size: -
D: -
V: TRBV18
J: TRBJ1-5
DNA: TGTGCCAGCTCACCACGGGGAGTGCAGCCCCAGCATTTT
CDR3: CASSPRGVQPQHF

size: -
D: TRBD1
V: TRBV2
J: TRBJ2-5
DNA: TGTGCCAGCGTAAGGGGGCCCGGGGAGACCCAGTACTTC
CDR3: CASVRGPGETQYF

size: once
D: -
V: TRBV19
J: TRBJ2-2
DNA: TGTGCCAGTAGTATCGCCCAGGGCACCGGGGAGCTGTTTTTT
CDR3: CASSIAQGTGELFF

size: -
D: -
V: TRBV5-1
J: TRBJ1-6
DNA: TGCGCCAGCAGCTTGGACGGACAGCCCAATTCACCCCTCCACTTT
CDR3: CASSLDGQPNSPLHF

size: once
D: -
V: TRBV21-1
J: TRBJ1-6
DNA: TGTGCCAGCAGCAAACCCCAGGGACAGGCGGATTCACCCCTCCACTTT
CDR3: CASSKPQGQADSPLHF

size: -
D: -
V: TRBV5-6
J: TRBJ2-3
DNA: TGTGCCAGCAGCCGGGGGTCAGATACGCAGTATTTT
CDR3: CASSRGSDTQYF

size: -
D: -
V: TRBV5-1
J: TRBJ2-1
DNA: TGCGCCAGCAGCTGGTCGCAGGGGCCCCACAATGAGCAGTTCTTC
CDR3: CASSWSQGPHNEQFF

size: -
D: -
V: TRBV18
J: TRBJ1-2
DNA: TGTGCCAGCTCACCTGTGGAGTCGGCGGGCCGGAGTAACTATGGCTACACCTTC
CDR3: CASSPVESAGRSNYGYTF

size: -
D: TRBD1
V: TRBV28
J: TRBJ2-3
DNA: TGTGCCAGCAGCACGGACAGGAGACGCACAGATACGCAGTATTTT
CDR3: CASSTDRRRTDTQYF

size: once
D: -
V: TRBV11-2
J: TRBJ1-4
DNA: TGTGCCATCTCTAAACCGGTGGAGGGATCGGGGGTTGGTTATGAAAAACTGTTTTTT
CDR3: CAISKPVEGSGVGYEKLFF

size: -
D: -
V: TRBV5-1
J: TRBJ1-1
DNA: TGCGCCAGCAGCTTACAGGAGAACACTGAAGCTTTCTTT
CDR3: CASSLQENTEAFF

size: -
D: TRBD2
V: TRBV5-1
J: TRBJ2-3
DNA: TGCGCCAGCAGCTTGAGCGGGAGTGGAGATACGCAGTATTTT
CDR3: CASSLSGSGDTQYF

size: once
D: TRBD1
V: TRBV6-4
J: TRBJ1-2
DNA: TGTGCCAGCAGTGACTCACAGGGGGCAGGTGGCTACACCTTC
CDR3: CASSDSQGAGGYTF

size: -
D: TRBD1
V: TRBV6-6
J: TRBJ1-2
DNA: TGTGCCAGCAGCCCCGGACAGGGAATCTATGGCTACACCTTC
CDR3: CASSPGQGIYGYTF

size: once
D: -
V: TRBV5-1
J: TRBJ2-3
DNA: TGCGCCAGCAGCTACCTACAGGGAAGCACAGATACGCAGTATTTT
CDR3: CASSYLQGSTDTQYF

size: -
D: -
V: TRBV6-2/TRBV6-3
J: TRBJ2-5
DNA: TGTGCCAGCAGTTACGGAGGCCAAGAGACCCAGTACTTC
CDR3: CASSYGGQETQYF

size: -
D: TRBD1
V: TRBV5-4
J: TRBJ2-2
DNA: TGTGCCGGCAGCTTGGGACAGGGGGGTACCACCGGGGAGCTGTTTTTT
CDR3: CAGSLGQGGTTGELFF

size: -
D: TRBD1
V: TRBV5-4
J: TRBJ2-2
DNA: TGTGCCAGCAGCTTACAGGGGAGCGGGGAGCTGTTTTTT
CDR3: CASSLQGSGELFF

size: -
D: TRBD1
V: TRBV28
J: TRBJ1-1
DNA: TGTGCCAGCAGCCGTCTAAGGACAGGGGAAGCTTTCTTT
CDR3: CASSRLRTGEAFF

size: -
D: -
V: TRBV7-2
J: TRBJ2-3
DNA: TGTGCCAGCAGCCCCCTGGGACTCTTCGGAACAGATACGCAGTATTTT
CDR3: CASSPLGLFGTDTQYF

size: -
D: -
V: TRBV3-1/TRBV3-2
J: TRBJ2-5
DNA: TGTGCCAGCAGCCAAGATCCGGGGAGTTGGGAGACCCAGTACTTC
CDR3: CASSQDPGSWETQYF

size: -
D: -
V: TRBV6-5
J: TRBJ1-1
DNA: TGTGCCAGCAGTTTCCGGGACACCCGGGGGAACACTGAAGCTTTCTTT
CDR3: CASSFRDTRGNTEAFF

size: -
D: -
V: TRBV5-1
J: TRBJ2-5
DNA: TGCGCCAGCAGCTTGTCTGGAGTCCAAGAGACCCAGTACTTC
CDR3: CASSLSGVQETQYF

size: -
D: TRBD2
V: TRBV3-1/TRBV3-2
J: TRBJ2-7
DNA: TGTGCCAGCAGCCGCGGCGGACTAGCGGGGGCCTACGAGCAGTACTTC
CDR3: CASSRGGLAGAYEQYF

size: -
D: -
V: TRBV10-3
J: TRBJ2-7
DNA: TGTGCCATCAGTGGGCCCACCTACGAGCAGTACTTC
CDR3: CAISGPTYEQYF

size: -
D: TRBD2
V: TRBV19
J: TRBJ2-5
DNA: TGTGCCAGTAGTACGACTAGCGGGGGACAGACCCAGTACTTC
CDR3: CASSTTSGGQTQYF

size: -
D: TRBD1
V: TRBV6-5
J: TRBJ2-5
DNA: TGTGCCAGCACCCCGGACAGGGGGCAAGAGACCCAGTACTTC
CDR3: CASTPDRGQETQYF

size: -
D: TRBD2
V: TRBV6-6
J: TRBJ2-1
DNA: TGTGCCAGCAGTTACTCGACCACTAGCGGGAACAATGAGCAGTTCTTC
CDR3: CASSYSTTSGNNEQFF

size: -
D: TRBD2
V: TRBV4-1
J: TRBJ2-1
DNA: TGCGCCAGCAGCCAAGATCCTACTGACGTTAGCGGGAGTGGTTTTTACAATGAGCAGTTCTTC
CDR3: CASSQDPTDVSGSGFYNEQFF

size: -
D: -
V: TRBV18
J: TRBJ2-1
DNA: TGTGCCAGCTCACCACCGCTCCTAGCTAGGACCTACAATGAGCAGTTCTTC
CDR3: CASSPPLLARTYNEQFF

size: -
D: TRBD1
V: TRBV4-1
J: TRBJ2-1
DNA: TGCGCCAGCAGCCAAGACAGGGGGCGAAAGGAGCAGTTCTTC
CDR3: CASSQDRGRKEQFF

size: -
D: -
V: TRBV7-2
J: TRBJ1-5
DNA: TGTGCCAGCAGCTTATCTATCGGGTTTAGCAATCAGCCCCAGCATTTT
CDR3: CASSLSIGFSNQPQHF

size: -
D: TRBD1
V: TRBV6-5
J: TRBJ1-2
DNA: TGTGCCAGCAGTCCCGGGACAGGGAACTCCTATGGCTACACCTTC
CDR3: CASSPGTGNSYGYTF

size: -
D: -
V: TRBV19
J: TRBJ2-1
DNA: TGTGCCAGTAGTCTGCAGGGATTTGATGAGCAGTTCTTC
CDR3: CASSLQGFDEQFF

size: -
D: TRBD1
V: TRBV2
J: TRBJ1-1
DNA: TGTGCCAGCAGTGGTGTGCGCAGGGGGACTGAAGCTTTCTTT
CDR3: CASSGVRRGTEAFF

size: -
D: -
V: TRBV27
J: TRBJ2-3
DNA: TGTGCCAGCAGGGACTCGCCCCGGTATACGCAGTATTTT
CDR3: CASRDSPRYTQYF

size: -
D: TRBD1
V: TRBV6-5
J: TRBJ1-2
DNA: TGTGCCAGCAGCCGACAGGGGACGGATGGCTACACCTTC
CDR3: CASSRQGTDGYTF

size: -
D: TRBD2
V: TRBV11-2
J: TRBJ2-1
DNA: TGTGCCAGCAACAAAGGCAGCGGGGGGTCCAATGAGCAGTTCTTC
CDR3: CASNKGSGGSNEQFF

size: -
D: TRBD1
V: TRBV19
J: TRBJ2-7
DNA: TGTGCCAGTAGTCCCCGACAGGGTGGCTACGAGCAGTACTTC
CDR3: CASSPRQGGYEQYF